One sample yielded the 9 T cell receptor beta chains listed below, sequenced in a study of blood T cell repertoires in COVID-19. Profiled with immunoSEQ multiplex PCR; TCRdb holds only in-frame clones, not every one. The table records under 450,000 clones, over 65% of them present only once. Material: peripheral blood. These receptors were taken from a human donor with acute or convalescent COVID-19. The donor label of this sample is uncertain.

The chain joins TRBV12-2 to TRBJ2-3; the table's D call TRBD2 went unverified against the DNA. TRBV12-2 is noted as a pseudogene. The CDR3 is 18 residues long. The CDR3 here is CASRLRTSGRAGTDTQYF. Written as DNA, the CDR3 is TGTGCAAGTCGCCTCCGGACTAGCGGGAGGGCCGGTACAGATACGCAGTATTTT.

This clone was counted once. V usage is TRBV5-1 and J usage is TRBJ2-3; TRBD1 matches 10 bases. The length of the CDR3 is 16 residues. Looked up from germline, CDR1 is SGHRS and CDR2 is YFSETQ. With 2 bases clipped from V and 5 bases from J, the junction kept 8 bases outside the gene matches. CDR3 in amino acids: CASSFGSGQGRDTQYF. The CDR3 nucleotides are TGCGCCAGCAGCTTTGGGTCGGGACAGGGGAGAGATACGCAGTATTTT.

The rearrangement uses TRBV7-4 and TRBJ1-2; the match to TRBD1 covers 11 bases. Per the germline V gene, CDR1 is SGHVT and CDR2 is SQSDAQ. The CDR3 has 17 amino acids. V shed 3 bases, J shed 5 bases, and the junction held 11 bases outside the gene matches. The DNA of the CDR3 is TGTGCCAGCAGCTTTGTCGGACAGGGGGCGTTTTCGTATGGCTACACCTTC. It encodes CASSFVGQGAFSYGYTF.

In its sample, this clone was seen once. The DNA of the CDR3 is TGTGCCTGGAGTCCGCAACAGGGGGCTAGCTCTGGAAACACCATATATTTT. It specifies CAWSPQQGASSGNTIYF. The genes are TRBV30 and TRBJ1-3, with TRBD1 matching over 9 bases. The CDR3 is made up of 17 amino acids. The V segment lost 2 bases and the J segment 0 bases; nucleotides outside the gene matches: 8. The V gene's germline CDR1 is GTSNPN and CDR2 SVGIG (reference sequence).

This chain joins TRBV20-1 and TRBJ2-7, with 7 bases that match TRBD2. This CDR3 has 11 residues. CDR1 DFQATT and CDR2 SNEGSKA come from the germline V gene (reference sequence). The trim removed 6 bases at V and 10 bases at J, leaving 9 bases unmatched. This chain's CDR3 is CSALSGVQQYF. In DNA form, the CDR3 reads TGCAGTGCCTTGAGCGGGGTCCAACAGTACTTC.

V is TRBV14 and J is TRBJ1-2; D call uncertain. The CDR3 consists of 15 residues. The V end lost 0 bases, the J end lost 2 bases, and 10 bases lay between the germline ends. Germline V gene sequence: CDR1 SGHDN, CDR2 FVKESK. As DNA, the CDR3 is TGTGCCAGCAGCCAAGAGGCCGGGTCCAACTATGGCTACACCTTC. It is translated as CASSQEAGSNYGYTF.

The chain joins TRBV2 to TRBJ1-2; D unresolved. Germline V gene sequence: CDR1 SNHLY, CDR2 FYNNEI. The CDR3 length is 11 residues. Trimming left V 3 bases short and J 5 bases short, with 4 bases between. CDR3 in DNA: TGTGCCAGCAGTGACCAGTATGGCTACACCTTC. It codes for CASSDQYGYTF.

V usage is TRBV20-1 and J usage is TRBJ2-1, with no clear D. This CDR3 has 11 amino acids. In germline, CDR1 is DFQATT, CDR2 SNEGSKA (reference sequence). The V end lost 6 bases, the J end lost 10 bases, and 13 bases lay between the germline ends. The CDR3 region is CSAPLRSEQFF. The DNA for the CDR3 is TGCAGTGCCCCGCTGCGGTCCGAGCAGTTCTTC.

J is TRBJ2-7 and V is TRBV7-9, with D unclear. CDR1 SEHNR and CDR2 FQNEAQ come from the germline V gene (reference sequence). This CDR3 has 12 amino acids. V was trimmed by 1 base and J by 4 bases, leaving 5 bases between them. The CDR3 is CASSLGQYEQYF. Written as DNA, the CDR3 is TGTGCCAGCAGCTTAGGGCAGTACGAGCAGTACTTC.